Below are 26 T cell receptor beta chains sequenced from a single sample in a study of blood T cells in healthy people across ages. Together with a sample-barcoded 5' primer, a J-beta primer mix was included in a second PCR lasting about 7 to 11 cycles. TCRdb used MiXCR to reprocess the 5' RACE reads, holding one entry per CDR3 protein. The table has hundreds of thousands of distinct CDR3 sequences, nearly 25% seen once; the top ten hold just over 8.5%. The same specimen was also included in a second study, on T cells of mothers and their children.

Sequencing input: blood. These receptor sequences come from a boy younger than 18 in good health.

The CDR3 spells CSVEGAWTEKNTEAFF. The CDR3, as DNA: TGCAGCGTTGAAGGGGCCTGGACAGAGAAGAACACTGAAGCTTTCTTT. The rearrangement joins TRBV29-1 to TRBJ1-1, with D possibly TRBD1 on 6 matching bases. CDR3 length: 16 amino acids. The V gene lost 1 base and the J gene lost 1 base, with 16 bases spanning the gap. Per germline, CDR1 SQVTM and CDR2 ANQGSEA.

The rearrangement joins TRBV27 to TRBJ2-2; D may correspond to TRBD1 or TRBD2 (5 bases each). Between the trimmed V and J ends, which lost 3 bases and 5 bases, there was a span of 7 bases. The CDR3 spans 13 residues. The germline gives CDR1 MNHEY, CDR2 SMNVEV (reference sequence). CDR3 protein: CASSFEGTGELFF. The CDR3 bases are TGTGCCAGCAGTTTTGAGGGGACCGGGGAGCTGTTTTTT.

The DNA of the CDR3 is TGTGCCATCAGTCCGGACTTCAATGAGCAGTTCTTC. This encodes CAISPDFNEQFF. The chain joins TRBV10-3 to TRBJ2-1; D possibly corresponds to TRBD2 (5 bases). Germline V gene sequence: CDR1 ENHRY, CDR2 SYGVKD. The CDR3 length is 12 residues. V was shortened by 5 bases and J by 6 bases, with 8 bases between the two germline ends.

The J gene is TRBJ1-2, the V gene TRBV29-1, with TRBD1 identical over 7 bases. After removal of 4 bases from V and 6 bases from J, the junction contained 8 bases not matched to a gene. Looked up from germline, CDR1 is SQVTM and CDR2 is ANQGSEA. The CDR3 is 13 amino acids. The CDR3 sequence: CSVGIPQGDGYTF. As DNA, the CDR3 is TGCAGCGTTGGAATCCCCCAGGGGGATGGCTACACCTTC.

This clonotype turned up a few times. The chain couples TRBV4-3 to TRBJ2-1; 8 nucleotides line up with TRBD2. The V gene end was trimmed by 0 bases and the J gene end by 7 bases; junction bases not matched to a gene: 8. The germline CDR1 and CDR2 sequences are LGHNA and YSLEER. This CDR3 region has 16 residues. CDR3 region: CASSQDVLAGGNEQFF. DNA of the CDR3: TGCGCCAGCAGCCAAGATGTCCTCGCGGGGGGAAATGAGCAGTTCTTC.

The chain uses TRBV4-2 and TRBJ2-1; 14 nucleotides align to TRBD2. The germline V gene encodes CDR1 LGHNA and CDR2 YNFKEQ. The CDR3 totals 18 residues. V was clipped by 1 base and J by 0 bases; unmatched bases: 2. The CDR3, as DNA: TGTGCCAGCAGCCAAGGGACTAGCGGGGGGTCCTCCTACAATGAGCAGTTCTTC. Translation: CASSQGTSGGSSYNEQFF.

This clonotype was counted between two and nine times. This rearrangement joins TRBV27 to TRBJ2-5, with D tentatively TRBD1 (5 bases). The last part of the DNA fits TRBJ2-1 better; the J call may be wrong. CDR1 is MNHEY, CDR2 SMNVEV, per germline (reference sequence). CDR3 length: 15 residues. The CDR3 spells CASSRRGNRNNEQFF. The CDR3 DNA follows: TGTGCCAGCAGCCGTAGGGGAAATAGGAACAATGAGCAGTTCTTC.

This chain connects TRBV24-1 to TRBJ2-3; possible D gene TRBD2, 5 bases. Germline values: CDR1 KGHDR, CDR2 SFDVKD. This CDR3 has 14 residues. Deletions cut 9 bases from V and 0 bases from J, with 12 bases between. The CDR3 protein is CATGPTTSTDTQYF. CDR3 bases: TGTGCCACCGGCCCGACTACTAGCACAGATACGCAGTATTTT.

A few counts support this clonotype. This chain uses TRBV4-1 with TRBJ1-2; TRBD1 might be the D (5 bases). V dropped 4 bases and J dropped 6 bases, with 15 bases sitting between them. Germline lookup yields CDR1 MGHRA and CDR2 YSYEKL. The CDR3 contains 14 residues. CDR3 amino acids: CASSLDRGGDGYTF. As DNA, the CDR3 is TGCGCCAGCAGCCTCGACAGAGGAGGAGATGGCTACACCTTC.

In this sample, this clonotype turned up a few times. The chain uses TRBV12-3 or TRBV12-4 and TRBJ2-5; D is possibly TRBD2 (5 bases). CDR3 length equals 16 residues. Trimming took 6 bases from V and 3 from J, leaving 20 bases between them. CDR3 nucleotides: TGTGCCAGCAGCGACGAGAGAGGGCTGGGAGAAGAGACCCAGTACTTC. Its translation: CASSDERGLGEETQYF.

Only a few counts were recorded for this clonotype. CDR3 amino acids: CASSLGETASYEQYF. In DNA form, the CDR3 reads TGCGCCAGCAGCTTGGGCGAGACAGCATCATACGAGCAGTACTTC. The rearrangement uses TRBV5-1 and TRBJ2-7; D may be TRBD1 (5 bases). CDR1 is SGHRS, CDR2 YFSETQ, per germline. The CDR3 is 15 amino acids. V was trimmed by 0 bases and J by 4 bases, leaving 14 bases between them.

The CDR3 region is CASSLIGRTAEAFF. The CDR3 bases are TGTGCCAGCAGCTTAATAGGGAGGACAGCTGAAGCTTTCTTT. This chain joins TRBV7-3 and TRBJ1-1; D perhaps matches TRBD1 (6 bases). Looked up from germline, CDR1 is SGHTA and CDR2 is FQGTGA. The V gene lost 1 base and the J gene lost 6 bases, with 12 bases spanning the gap. The CDR3 spans 14 residues.

Details on this clonotype: One end of the junction fails to match germline, which may point to a read error. The V and J genes are TRBV7-7 and TRBJ2-5; D perhaps matches TRBD2 (5 bases). The germline CDR1 and CDR2 sequences are SSHAT and FNYEAQ (reference sequence). The CDR3 spans 13 residues. The CDR3 DNA reads as TGTGCTAGCAGTTACACTAGACAAGAGACCCAGTACTTC. Translating gives CASSYTRQETQYF.

This clonotype turned up a few times. The V and J genes are TRBV7-8 and TRBJ2-3; 8 bases are shared with TRBD1. V shed 6 bases, J shed 1 base, and the junction held 6 bases outside the gene matches. Per the germline V gene, CDR1 is SGHVS and CDR2 is FQNEAQ. This CDR3 spans 15 amino acids. The CDR3 nucleotides read TGTGCCAGCAGGGAACAGGGGGTGGGCACAGATACGCAGTATTTT. This gives the protein CASREQGVGTDTQYF.

A few counts support this clonotype. The V gene is TRBV5-1, the J gene TRBJ2-7; a possible D gene is TRBD1 (6 bases). Per germline, CDR1 SGHRS and CDR2 YFSETQ. The germline V and J ends were trimmed by 4 bases and 2 bases, with 13 bases remaining between them. This CDR3 spans 14 amino acids. DNA for the CDR3: TGCGCCAGCAGCGAGGACAGACTCCCCTACGAGCAGTACTTC. It is translated as CASSEDRLPYEQYF.

This clonotype has only a few counts. This chain's CDR3 is CSAWRGYSSSPLHF. DNA of the CDR3: TGCAGTGCCTGGCGGGGCTACTCTAGTTCACCCCTCCACTTT. This chain links TRBV20-1 with TRBJ1-6; D may be TRBD1 (5 bases). Germline CDR1 and CDR2: DFQATT and SNEGSKA (reference sequence). Trimming removed 6 bases from V and 9 bases from J, with 18 bases in between. The CDR3 consists of 14 residues.

The CDR3 DNA reads TGTGCCAGCAGTTTAGGTTACAGTTGGGGCAGCACAGATACGCAGTATTTT. Amino acids: CASSLGYSWGSTDTQYF. The chain recombines TRBV28 with TRBJ2-3, with D perhaps matching TRBD1 (5 bases). V was cut by 2 bases and J by 0 bases, with 15 bases left in between. Germline assignment: CDR1 MDHEN and CDR2 SYDVKM. CDR3 length equals 17 residues.

The chain couples TRBV28 to TRBJ1-4; tentative D call: TRBD1 (6 bases). This CDR3 contains 13 residues. Germline V gene data show CDR1 as MDHEN and CDR2 as SYDVKM. V was shortened by 5 bases and J by 4 bases, with 8 bases between the two germline ends. The CDR3 here is CASSRTVNEKLFF. CDR3 sequence (DNA): TGTGCCAGCAGTCGGACAGTTAATGAAAAACTGTTTTTT.

This clonotype was seen a few times. V gene TRBV27 combines with J gene TRBJ1-5; D is ambiguous. The CDR3 sequence is 14 residues long. V lost 2 bases, J lost 0 bases, and 5 bases lay in between. CDR1 is MNHEY, CDR2 SMNVEV, per germline (reference sequence). CDR3 region: CASSLMDSNQPQHF. CDR3 nucleotides: TGTGCCAGCAGTTTAATGGATAGCAATCAGCCCCAGCATTTT.

The CDR3 reads CASSTDRGAEETQYF. The CDR3 DNA is TGTGCCAGCAGCACTGACAGGGGCGCGGAAGAGACCCAGTACTTC. The V gene is TRBV28, the J gene TRBJ2-5; 8 bases map to TRBD1. The germline CDR1 and CDR2 sequences are MDHEN and SYDVKM. Losses at the gene ends were 6 bases for V and 3 bases for J; bases not matched to a gene: 9. The CDR3 totals 15 residues.

In its sample, this clonotype was seen many times. The V call is TRBV5-1, the J call TRBJ1-1; the D gene is possibly TRBD1 (6 bases). V was shortened by 2 bases and J by 1 base, with 9 bases between the two germline ends. Germline V gene lookup returns CDR1 SGHRS and CDR2 YFSETQ. This CDR3 has 14 amino acids. The CDR3 region is CASSFETGNTEAFF. CDR3 coding DNA: TGCGCCAGCAGCTTCGAGACAGGGAACACTGAAGCTTTCTTT.

There are a few counts of this clonotype. This chain uses TRBV6-2 or TRBV6-3 with TRBJ2-4; 7 bases agree with TRBD1. Unmatched junction bases numbered 13, after V lost 6 bases and J lost 8 bases. CDR3 size: 15 residues. The germline V gene encodes CDR1 MNHEY and CDR2 SVGEGT. CDR3 protein: CASSPGTDIKDIQYF. As DNA, the CDR3 is TGTGCCAGCAGCCCCGGGACAGACATTAAGGACATTCAGTACTTC.

This clonotype appeared a few times. The CDR3 bases are TGTGCCAGCAGCGGACAGGGGGATATTCAGCCCCAGCATTTT. Translating it yields CASSGQGDIQPQHF. The rearrangement joins TRBV7-9 to TRBJ1-5; 10 bases map to TRBD1. After removal of 5 bases from V and 6 bases from J, the junction contained 4 bases not matched to a gene. The CDR3 is 14 amino acids. CDR1 and CDR2 (germline): SEHNR, FQNEAQ (reference sequence).

This clonotype showed up just a few times. V gene TRBV20-1 combines with J gene TRBJ2-7; D ambiguous. The CDR3 extends over 13 amino acids. Germline V gene sequence: CDR1 DFQATT, CDR2 SNEGSKA (reference sequence). V was cut by 6 bases and J by 4 bases, with 16 bases left in between. CDR3 amino acids: CSARDPRDYEQYF. The CDR3 coding sequence is TGCAGTGCGCGAGATCCCCGCGATTACGAGCAGTACTTC.

The chain joins TRBV28 to TRBJ1-2, with D unresolved. Germline V lookup: CDR1 MDHEN, CDR2 SYDVKM. This CDR3 comprises 13 residues. V was cut by 9 bases and J by 2 bases, with 13 bases left in between. CDR3 in amino acids: CASSGSSNYGYTF. The DNA for the CDR3 is TGTGCCAGTAGTGGCAGTTCGAACTATGGCTACACCTTC.

This clonotype was observed at least ten times. The chain carries TRBV6-4 and TRBJ2-1; D possibly matches TRBD1 or TRBD2 (6 bases each). There are 14 residues in the CDR3. CDR1 and CDR2 from the germline V gene are MRHNA and SNTAGT. The V end was cut by 3 bases, the J end by 5 bases, with 11 bases between. The CDR3 DNA reads as TGTGCCAGCAGTGAGAGGGGGGAGAACAATGAGCAGTTCTTC. It specifies CASSERGENNEQFF.